The clone carrying this TCR beta chain was seen a few times. MiXCR, run by TCRdb on the 5' RACE reads, gives a single entry per CDR3 protein. The sample records about 57,000 distinct CDR3 sequences, 25% to 30% being singletons. The CDR3 totals 15 residues. V gave up 6 bases and J gave up 5 bases, with 18 bases separating them. Germline V lookup: CDR1 SNHLY, CDR2 FYNNEI. V usage is TRBV2 and J usage is TRBJ2-3; D is perhaps TRBD1 (5 bases). The sequence derives from a female donor with breast cancer. Sequences were obtained from tumor-infiltrating memory CD4+ T cells sorted from the breast tumor. The subset denotes: memory CD4+ T cells, CD4+CD45RO+CD25-. For the CDR3, the DNA is TGTGCCAGCAGGGTAGGGGATCGAAGAGGAGATACGCAGTATTTT. The encoded protein is CASRVGDRRGDTQYF.